These 13 T cell receptor beta chains were all obtained from the same sample, sequenced in a study of T-cell memory formation after mild COVID-19. Via MiXCR, TCRdb re-called the 5' RACE reads, giving one row per CDR3 protein. The sample lists 350,000 to 450,000 distinct CDR3 sequences; about 20% were seen once. Sequenced input: PBMCs or a T cell subset sorted from them (not recorded which). The source is an adult woman who had mild COVID-19 (a few samples of this study predate the infection). Cell type and time point are not known.

The chain carries TRBV4-1 and TRBJ1-1, with no clear D. This CDR3 is 14 amino acids long. Trimming shortened V by 1 base and J by 5 bases, and 11 bases separated the two germline ends. In germline, CDR1 is MGHRA, CDR2 YSYEKL. The DNA of the CDR3 is TGCGCCAGCAGCCAAGGAGGCCAGTTGACTGAAGCTTTCTTT. Translated, it gives CASSQGGQLTEAFF.

The rearrangement uses TRBV5-4 and TRBJ2-7, with 9 bases aligning to TRBD1. Germline-derived CDR1 and CDR2 are SGHNT and YYREEE (reference sequence). V lost 1 base, J lost 2 bases, and 1 base stayed unmatched. CDR3 length: 14 amino acids. CDR3 sequence reads: CASSLNRGPYEQYF. CDR3 sequence (DNA): TGTGCCAGCAGCTTGAACAGGGGGCCCTACGAGCAGTACTTC.

The DNA for the CDR3 is TGTGCCAGCAGCCAATCCGCTTCGCGGGGGGCCGGGGAGACCCAGTACTTC. Translated: CASSQSASRGAGETQYF. V and J are TRBV4-2 and TRBJ2-5, with 8 positions matching TRBD2. CDR3 length: 17 amino acids. The V and J ends lost 2 bases and 5 bases, in that order; junction bases with no gene match: 13. In germline, CDR1 is LGHNA, CDR2 YNFKEQ.

The rearrangement joins TRBV7-9 to TRBJ2-3; D is unclear. Germline V gene data show CDR1 as SEHNR and CDR2 as FQNEAQ (reference sequence). This CDR3 comprises 11 residues. V was shortened by 8 bases and J by 4 bases, with 7 bases between the two germline ends. CDR3 sequence: CASGLSDTQYF. DNA of the CDR3: TGTGCCAGCGGATTATCAGATACGCAGTATTTT. The variable domain in full, with the rest retrieved from reference TRBV7-9 and TRBJ2-3, is DTGVSQNPRHKITKRGQNVTFRCDPISEHNRLYWYRQTLGQGPEFLTYFQNEAQLEKSRLLSDRFSAERPKGSFSTLEIQRTEQGDSAMYLCASGLSDTQYFGPGTRLTVL.

The rearrangement joins TRBV6-6 to TRBJ1-5; no firm D call. Trimming stripped 5 bases from V and 6 bases from J, with 14 bases between. The CDR3 runs to 14 residues. CDR1 is MNHNY and CDR2 is SVGAGI in the germline V gene (reference sequence). CDR3: CASSPSVGGQPQHF. In nucleotides, the CDR3 is TGTGCCAGCAGTCCCTCGGTGGGCGGTCAGCCCCAGCATTTT.

The chain joins TRBV7-2 to TRBJ2-5, with 12 bases identical to TRBD2. Unmatched junction bases numbered 5, after V lost 5 bases and J lost 1 base. There are 16 residues in the CDR3. In germline, CDR1 is SGHTA, CDR2 FQGNSA. For the CDR3, the DNA is TGTGCCAGCAGCGCTAAGGGACTAGCGGGCCAAGAGACCCAGTACTTC. Its protein is CASSAKGLAGQETQYF.

This clonotype occurred a few times. This chain links TRBV14 with TRBJ2-5, with TRBD2 as a possible D gene (6 bases). This CDR3 region has 16 residues. Germline V gene lookup returns CDR1 SGHDN and CDR2 FVKESK. With 5 bases removed from V and 5 bases from J, the gap between germline ends came to 21 bases. The CDR3 coding sequence is TGTGCCAGCAGCGTCCGGGGTAGCGGACTTAGGGAGACCCAGTACTTC. As protein: CASSVRGSGLRETQYF.

V usage is TRBV25-1 and J usage is TRBJ2-7, with 16 bases lining up with TRBD2. V trimming: 4 bases; J trimming: 10 bases; junction bases outside the gene matches: 13. The CDR3 length is 17 residues. The germline V gene has CDR1 MGHDK and CDR2 SYGVNS. In DNA, the CDR3 is TGTGCCAGCAGTGGAGGGACTAGCGGGAGGGCAGTCCGCCTACAGTACTTC. Translation gives CASSGGTSGRAVRLQYF.

The chain combines TRBV30 with TRBJ1-5; tentative D call: TRBD1 (6 bases). V lost 4 bases and J lost 3, with 10 bases in between. CDR1 and CDR2 (germline): GTSNPN, SVGIG (reference sequence). The CDR3 runs 13 residues. CDR3 nucleotides: TGTGCCTGGACGCAGGGGCCCAATCAGCCCCAGCATTTT. Its translation is CAWTQGPNQPQHF.

This chain links TRBV4-2 with TRBJ2-7; TRBD1 matches at 7 bases. The trim removed 0 bases at V and 5 bases at J, leaving 10 bases unmatched. The CDR3 has 16 residues. From germline, CDR1 is LGHNA and CDR2 YNFKEQ. The chain's CDR3 is CASSQDYRGQRNEQYF. The CDR3, as DNA: TGTGCCAGCAGCCAAGACTACAGGGGACAGAGGAACGAGCAGTACTTC.

V usage is TRBV9 and J usage is TRBJ1-1; perhaps TRBD1 as D (5 bases). Germline V gene lookup returns CDR1 SGDLS and CDR2 YYNGEE. The CDR3 spans 15 residues. Deletions cut 3 bases from V and 4 bases from J, with 16 bases between. The CDR3: CASSAGQGDSTEAFF. For the CDR3, the DNA is TGTGCCAGCAGCGCCGGCCAGGGAGATAGCACTGAAGCTTTCTTT.

This chain uses TRBV29-1 with TRBJ2-1; 15 bases line up with TRBD2. The J segment lost 6 bases and the V segment lost 3 bases, leaving 9 bases of the junction unmatched. Germline assignment: CDR1 SQVTM and CDR2 ANQGSEA. This CDR3 region has 17 residues. CDR3 nucleotides: TGCAGCGTTGAGGGACTAGCGGGAGGAAGACTACGCAATGAGCAGTTCTTC. Protein product: CSVEGLAGGRLRNEQFF.

This clonotype was recorded a few times. The V call is TRBV28, the J call TRBJ1-2, with unresolved D. This CDR3 has 13 residues. Germline-derived CDR1 and CDR2 are MDHEN and SYDVKM. V gave up 6 bases and J gave up 8 bases, with 16 bases separating them. CDR3 DNA: TGTGCCAGCAGGCGACCATCCCTCGGCGGCTACACCTTC. This encodes CASRRPSLGGYTF.